This T cell receptor beta chain was profiled in a study of naive and memory T cell subsets. The beta constant-region primer was an equimolar mix of two oligonucleotides covering TRBC1 and TRBC2. MiXCR, run by TCRdb on the UMI-ligation and nested PCR reads, gives a single entry per CDR3 protein. This sample carries around 160,000 distinct CDR3 sequences, about 15% of them seen once, and the ten largest clones take roughly 0.13%. The germline V and J ends were trimmed by 0 bases and 6 bases, with 5 bases remaining between them. CDR3 length equals 12 residues. Per germline, CDR1 SGDLS and CDR2 YYNGEE. This clonotype appeared a few times.

The gene calls are TRBV9 and TRBJ2-3; D is unresolved. Sequencing input: naive CD4+ T cells from blood. This clonotype was obtained from a human donor in good health. CDR3 loop: CASSVGADTQYF. The CDR3 bases are TGTGCCAGCAGCGTAGGGGCGGATACGCAGTATTTT.